This TCR beta chain was observed in a study of CD8+ T cells in alopecia areata. Whole-study results and caveats: One nonresponder makes the tie between baseline CD8+ expansion and response uncertain. On tofacitinib, scalp clonality and expanded CD8+ clones among top 100 fell significantly. Between patients, shared TCR sequences were less clear than in mice. This was possibly due in part to HLA diversity in the patient population.

Treatment reported: oral pan-JAK inhibitor, 5-10 mg twice daily. Peripheral blood samples and lesional scalp punch biopsies were obtained from alopecia areata patients. The ends lost 2 bases at V and 9 bases at J; junction bases unmatched: 6. This CDR3 has 13 residues. CDR1 is MNHNS, CDR2 SASEGT, per germline. A word on this clone: What it recognizes is unknown.

TCR sequencing used cDNA made by reverse transcription of extracted RNA. Assay: immunoSEQ multiplex PCR; the TCRdb copy retains only in-frame clones and omits some. The table shows around 300,000 clones, with roughly 60% occurring only once. This receptor was obtained from a human donor with alopecia areata. Sequenced material: CD4+ T cells sorted from blood, taken at week 52, from a patient treated with tofacitinib. The chain is built from TRBV6-1 and TRBJ2-7; TRBD2 matches 8 bases. The CDR3 protein is CASSERSGVGQYF. In DNA form, the CDR3 reads TGTGCCAGCAGTGAACGTAGCGGGGTCGGGCAGTACTTC.